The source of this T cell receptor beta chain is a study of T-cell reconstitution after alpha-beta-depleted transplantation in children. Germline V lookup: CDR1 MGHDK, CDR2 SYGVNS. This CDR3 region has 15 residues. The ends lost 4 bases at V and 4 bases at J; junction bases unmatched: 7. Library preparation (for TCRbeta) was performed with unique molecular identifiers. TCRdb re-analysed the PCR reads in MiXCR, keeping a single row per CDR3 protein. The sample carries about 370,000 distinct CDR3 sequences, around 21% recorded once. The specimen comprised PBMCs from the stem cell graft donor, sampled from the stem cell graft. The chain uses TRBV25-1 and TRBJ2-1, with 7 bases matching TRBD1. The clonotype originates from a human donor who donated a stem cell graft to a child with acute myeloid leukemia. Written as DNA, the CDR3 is TGTGCCAGCAGTGTCCCGACAGGGAGTTACAATGAGCAGTTCTTC. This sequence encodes CASSVPTGSYNEQFF.